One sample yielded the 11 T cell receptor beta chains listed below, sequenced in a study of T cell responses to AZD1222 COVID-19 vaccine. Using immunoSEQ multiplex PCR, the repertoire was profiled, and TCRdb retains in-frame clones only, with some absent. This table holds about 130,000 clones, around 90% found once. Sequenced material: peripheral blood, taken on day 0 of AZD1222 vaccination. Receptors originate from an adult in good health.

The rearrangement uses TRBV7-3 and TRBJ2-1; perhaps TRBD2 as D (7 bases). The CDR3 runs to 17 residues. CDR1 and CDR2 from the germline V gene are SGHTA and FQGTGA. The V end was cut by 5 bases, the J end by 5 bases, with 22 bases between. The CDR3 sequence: CASSRRPRGPANNEQFF. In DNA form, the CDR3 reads TGTGCCAGCAGCCGACGCCCGCGGGGGCCGGCGAACAATGAGCAGTTCTTC.

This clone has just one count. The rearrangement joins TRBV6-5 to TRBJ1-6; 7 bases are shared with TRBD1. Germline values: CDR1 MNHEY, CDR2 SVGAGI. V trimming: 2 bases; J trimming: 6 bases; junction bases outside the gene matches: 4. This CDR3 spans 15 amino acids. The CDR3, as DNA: TGTGCCAGCAGTTACCTGGGACAGACTAATTCACCCCTCCACTTT. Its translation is CASSYLGQTNSPLHF.

The CDR3, as DNA: TGTGCCAGCAGCCAAGCCTTCAGGATGTGGACTGAAGCTTTCTTT. This sequence encodes CASSQAFRMWTEAFF. The chain employs TRBV3-1 (or the pseudogene TRBV3-2) and TRBJ1-1; D gene ambiguous. Between the trimmed V and J ends, which lost 1 base and 5 bases, there was a span of 14 bases. Germline assignment: CDR1 LGHDT and CDR2 YNNKEL (reference sequence). There are 15 residues in the CDR3.

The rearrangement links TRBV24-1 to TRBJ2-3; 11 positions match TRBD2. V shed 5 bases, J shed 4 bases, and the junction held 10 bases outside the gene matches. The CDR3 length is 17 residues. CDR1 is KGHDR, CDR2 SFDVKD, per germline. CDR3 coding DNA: TGTGCCACCAGTGGACGGGCTAGCGGGGGGCCGGCAGATACGCAGTATTTT. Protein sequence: CATSGRASGGPADTQYF.

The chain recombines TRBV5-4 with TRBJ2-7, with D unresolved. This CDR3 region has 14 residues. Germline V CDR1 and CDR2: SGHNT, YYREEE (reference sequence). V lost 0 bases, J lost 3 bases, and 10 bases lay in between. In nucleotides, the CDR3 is TGTGCCAGCAGCTTGGGAGGCACCTACTACGAGCAGTACTTC. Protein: CASSLGGTYYEQYF.

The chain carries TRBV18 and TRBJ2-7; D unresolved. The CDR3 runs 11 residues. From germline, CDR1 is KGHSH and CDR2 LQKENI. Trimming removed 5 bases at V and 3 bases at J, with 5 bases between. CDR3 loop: CASSTDYEQYF. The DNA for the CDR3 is TGTGCCAGCTCAACAGACTACGAGCAGTACTTC.

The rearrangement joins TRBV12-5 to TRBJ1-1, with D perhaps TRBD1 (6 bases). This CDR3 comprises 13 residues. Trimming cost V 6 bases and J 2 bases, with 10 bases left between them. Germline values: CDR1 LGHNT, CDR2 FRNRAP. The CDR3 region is CASGRQANTEAFF. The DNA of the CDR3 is TGTGCTAGTGGCCGACAGGCAAACACTGAAGCTTTCTTT.

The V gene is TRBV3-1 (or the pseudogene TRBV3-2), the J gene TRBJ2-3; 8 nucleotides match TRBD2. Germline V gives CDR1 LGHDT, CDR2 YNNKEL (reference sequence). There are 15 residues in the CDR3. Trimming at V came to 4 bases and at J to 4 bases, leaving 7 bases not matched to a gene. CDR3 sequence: CASSLGLAVADTQYF. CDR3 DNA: TGTGCCAGCAGCCTCGGACTAGCTGTTGCAGATACGCAGTATTTT.

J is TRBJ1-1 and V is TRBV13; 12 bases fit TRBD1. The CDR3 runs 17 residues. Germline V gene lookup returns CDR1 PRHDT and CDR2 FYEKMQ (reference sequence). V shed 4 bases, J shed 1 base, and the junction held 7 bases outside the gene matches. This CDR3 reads CASSWGQGARRNTEAFF. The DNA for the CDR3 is TGTGCCAGCAGCTGGGGACAGGGGGCGCGAAGGAACACTGAAGCTTTCTTT.

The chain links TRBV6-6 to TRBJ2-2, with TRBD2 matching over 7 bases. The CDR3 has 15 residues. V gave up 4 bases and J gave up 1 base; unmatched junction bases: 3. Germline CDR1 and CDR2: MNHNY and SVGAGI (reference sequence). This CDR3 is CASSWSSGNTGELFF. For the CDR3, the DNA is TGTGCCAGCAGTTGGTCTAGCGGGAACACCGGGGAGCTGTTTTTT.

In DNA form, the CDR3 reads TGCAGTGCTAGTTCCGAGAACACTGAAGCTTTCTTT. As protein: CSASSENTEAFF. The rearrangement uses TRBV20-1 and TRBJ1-1; D not certain. Looked up from germline, CDR1 is DFQATT and CDR2 is SNEGSKA (reference sequence). The ends were cut back, 3 bases at V and 1 base at J, with 6 bases in the middle. This CDR3 contains 12 residues.